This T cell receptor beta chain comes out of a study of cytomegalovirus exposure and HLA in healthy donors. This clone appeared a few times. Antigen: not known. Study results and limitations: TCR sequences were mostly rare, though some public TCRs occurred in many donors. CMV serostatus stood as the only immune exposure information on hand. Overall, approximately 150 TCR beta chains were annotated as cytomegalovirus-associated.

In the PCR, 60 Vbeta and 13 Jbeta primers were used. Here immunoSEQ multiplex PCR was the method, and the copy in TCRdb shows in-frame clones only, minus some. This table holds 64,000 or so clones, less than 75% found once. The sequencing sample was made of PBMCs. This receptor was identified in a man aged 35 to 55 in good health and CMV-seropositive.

CDR3 sequence (DNA): TGTGCCAGCAGCTTAGAAGGGTTCACTTCTAGCGGCTACACCTTC. Its protein product is CASSLEGFTSSGYTF. V gene TRBV7-2 combines with J gene TRBJ1-2; D not resolved. Trimming stripped 1 base from V and 8 bases from J, with 17 bases between. The CDR3 loop spans 15 amino acids. Per germline, CDR1 SGHTA and CDR2 FQGNSA.